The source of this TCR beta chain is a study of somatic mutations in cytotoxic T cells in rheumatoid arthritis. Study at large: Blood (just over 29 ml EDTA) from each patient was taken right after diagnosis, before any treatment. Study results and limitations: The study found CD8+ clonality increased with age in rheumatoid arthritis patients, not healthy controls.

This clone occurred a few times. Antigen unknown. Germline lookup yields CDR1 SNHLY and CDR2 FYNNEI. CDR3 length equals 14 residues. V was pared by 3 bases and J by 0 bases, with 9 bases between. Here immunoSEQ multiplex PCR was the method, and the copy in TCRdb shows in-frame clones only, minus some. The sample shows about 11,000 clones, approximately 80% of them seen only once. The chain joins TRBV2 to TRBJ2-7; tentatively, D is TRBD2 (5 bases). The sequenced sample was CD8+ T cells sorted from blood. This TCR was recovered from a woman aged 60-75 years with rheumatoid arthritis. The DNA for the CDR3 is TGTGCCAGCAGTGAGGAGCGGAACTCCTACGAGCAGTACTTC. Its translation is CASSEERNSYEQYF.